This TCR beta chain originates from a study of CD8 T cells in ankylosing spondylitis. Deletions cut 6 bases from V and 1 base from J, with 9 bases between. This CDR3 comprises 14 residues. Germline lookup yields CDR1 SNHLY and CDR2 FYNNEI. TCRdb recomputed calls from the 5' RACE reads with MiXCR, one row per CDR3 protein. The table has approximately 200,000 distinct CDR3 sequences, 9.5% to 15% seen once. The sample holds one count of this clonotype. This receptor was obtained from a male donor with ankylosing spondylitis or in good health (not recorded which). Sequences were obtained from blood, either unsorted or a sorted T cell fraction (not recorded which). J is TRBJ2-2 and V is TRBV2; D call uncertain. This CDR3 is CASRGAGNTGELFF. CDR3 coding DNA: TGTGCCAGCAGAGGTGCAGGGAACACCGGGGAGCTGTTTTTT.